One and the same sample provided the 18 T cell receptor beta chains below, sequenced in a study of lymphopenia after photon versus proton radiotherapy. Sequenced by immunoSEQ multiplex PCR; TCRdb stores in-frame clones only, minus some. The sample contains approximately 45,000 clones, approximately 83% of which appear only once. Sequenced here: peripheral blood, sampled from a patient treated with photon-based radiotherapy. The origin of the receptors is a man aged 35 to 55 with gastric cancer.

This clone is a singleton in its sample. This sequence joins TRBV11-3 and TRBJ2-7, with D possibly being TRBD1 (5 bases). Per the germline V gene, CDR1 is SGHNT and CDR2 is YENEEA. Trimming pared 4 bases from V and 0 bases from J, leaving 13 bases between. The CDR3 spans 15 residues. In DNA, the CDR3 is TGTGCCAGCAGCTCCTTCCCCAGGGACTCCTACGAGCAGTACTTC. Protein: CASSSFPRDSYEQYF.

The gene calls are TRBV19 and TRBJ1-1, with 7 bases matching TRBD1. V lost 7 bases to trimming and J lost 4 bases; unmatched junction nucleotides: 9. Germline CDR1 and CDR2: LNHDA and SQIVND (reference sequence). The CDR3 covers 14 residues. The CDR3 sequence is CASTQTGLGTEAFF. The CDR3 region has the DNA TGTGCCAGTACCCAGACAGGGCTGGGCACTGAAGCTTTCTTT.

This chain uses TRBV2 with TRBJ2-2; possible D gene TRBD1, 5 bases. V was pared by 4 bases and J by 2 bases, with 11 bases between. Germline V gene data show CDR1 as SNHLY and CDR2 as FYNNEI. CDR3 length equals 15 residues. CDR3 coding DNA: TGTGCCAGCAGTGTTGGGCAGGGCAACACCGGGGAGCTGTTTTTT. It is translated as CASSVGQGNTGELFF.

The chain recombines TRBV6-1 with TRBJ2-7; the match to TRBD2 covers 11 bases. This CDR3 spans 14 amino acids. Germline CDR1 and CDR2: MNHNS and SASEGT. Trimming cost V 4 bases and J 3 bases; bases outside gene matches: 2. The CDR3 protein is CASSGGLAVYEQYF. The CDR3 nucleotides are TGTGCCAGCAGTGGGGGACTAGCGGTCTACGAGCAGTACTTC.

This chain connects TRBV30 to TRBJ1-1; D is undetermined. This CDR3 comprises 13 residues. V was shortened by 5 bases and J by 1 base, with 11 bases between the two germline ends. Germline assignment: CDR1 GTSNPN and CDR2 SVGIG (reference sequence). CDR3 protein: CAWALDPNTEAFF. CDR3 sequence (DNA): TGTGCCTGGGCGCTTGATCCGAACACTGAAGCTTTCTTT. Looking up the rest from reference TRBV30 and TRBJ1-1 gives the full variable domain: SQTIHQWPATLVQPVGSPLSLECTVEGTSNPNLYWYRQAAGRGLQLLFYSVGIGQISSEVPQNLSASRPQDRQFILSSKKLLLSDSGFYLCAWALDPNTEAFFGQGTRLTVV.

J is TRBJ2-1 and V is TRBV19, with 8 bases aligning to TRBD1. CDR3 length: 13 residues. Germline loops: CDR1 LNHDA, CDR2 SQIVND (reference sequence). V dropped 5 bases and J dropped 11; count of bases not matched to a gene: 8. The CDR3 nucleotides are TGTGCCAGTAGTGCCCCGACAGGGGATAAGCAGTTCTTC. The encoded protein is CASSAPTGDKQFF.

Points on this clone: The conserved closing phenylalanine or tryptophan is absent in this CDR3, likely reflecting a read error. The DNA is left out, because the CDR3 cannot be placed on it with certainty; the CDR3 is given as TCRdb lists it. The chain has TRBV12-5 and TRBJ1-3; the table names TRBD1, a call not compared with the DNA. The CDR3 extends over 13 residues, inclusive of both ends. The germline CDR1 and CDR2 sequences are LGHNT and FRNRAP. The CDR3 sequence is CASGLALLTGGFG.

The V gene is TRBV19, the J gene TRBJ1-3, with unresolved D. CDR1 is LNHDA and CDR2 is SQIVND in the germline V gene (reference sequence). Trimming removed 11 bases at V and 8 bases at J, with 22 bases between. This CDR3 has 14 amino acids. CDR3 DNA sequence: TGTGCCTCCCAGGAAGGGTCGTTCGTGGACACCATATATTTT. It specifies CASQEGSFVDTIYF.

This rearrangement joins TRBV5-4 to TRBJ2-1, with 11 bases matching TRBD1. V shed 4 bases and J 6 bases; nucleotides not matched to a gene: 6. CDR3 length equals 15 residues. Per the germline V gene, CDR1 is SGHNT and CDR2 is YYREEE (reference sequence). CDR3 sequence reads: CASSVGGTGGNEQFF. The CDR3, as DNA: TGTGCCAGCAGCGTGGGTGGGACAGGGGGCAATGAGCAGTTCTTC.

The rearrangement links TRBV10-3 to TRBJ1-1; 10 bases align to TRBD1. The CDR3 extends over 14 amino acids. After removal of 4 bases from V and 3 bases from J, the junction contained 2 bases not matched to a gene. Per germline, CDR1 ENHRY and CDR2 SYGVKD. This CDR3 is CAISGGTGDTEAFF. DNA of the CDR3: TGTGCCATCAGTGGCGGGACAGGGGACACTGAAGCTTTCTTT.

The V call is TRBV6-5, the J call TRBJ2-1; perhaps D is TRBD1 or TRBD2 (5 bases each). This CDR3 is built from 11 residues. CDR1 and CDR2 from the germline V gene are MNHEY and SVGAGI. V lost 4 bases, J lost 13 bases, and 11 bases lay in between. The CDR3 bases are TGTGCCAGCAGTTCGGGGACGACCCAGTTCTTC. Protein: CASSSGTTQFF.

The chain recombines TRBV9 with TRBJ1-1; no definite D call. Germline V CDR1 and CDR2: SGDLS, YYNGEE. The CDR3 spans 14 residues. Trimming stripped 4 bases from V and 1 base from J, with 11 bases between. In DNA form, the CDR3 reads TGTGCCAGCAGCCCCAGGCCCCCGAACACTGAAGCTTTCTTT. It translates to CASSPRPPNTEAFF. The full variable domain, with the rest looked up from reference TRBV9 and TRBJ1-1, is DSGVTQTPKHLITATGQRVTLRCSPRSGDLSVYWYQQSLDQGLQFLIQYYNGEERAKGNILERFSAQQFPDLHSELNLSSLELGDSALYFCASSPRPPNTEAFFGQGTRLTVV.

The chain recombines TRBV6-1 with TRBJ2-7, with D perhaps being TRBD1 or TRBD2 (5 bases each). In germline, CDR1 is MNHNS, CDR2 SASEGT. The CDR3 runs to 13 residues. The V gene lost 11 bases and the J gene lost 1 base, with 15 bases spanning the gap. The chain's CDR3 is CAGRAGSSYEQYF. For the CDR3, the DNA is TGTGCCGGGCGGGCAGGGTCATCCTACGAGCAGTACTTC.

This rearrangement joins TRBV5-6 to TRBJ1-4; D gene ambiguous. The CDR3 is made up of 14 amino acids. Germline values: CDR1 SGHDT, CDR2 YYEEEE. Trimming removed 0 bases at V and 5 bases at J, with 8 bases between. The CDR3 spells CASSLVWKNEKLFF. CDR3 in DNA: TGTGCCAGCAGCTTGGTGTGGAAGAATGAAAAACTGTTTTTT. The full variable domain, rest sourced from reference TRBV5-6 and TRBJ1-4, is DAGVTQSPTHLIKTRGQQVTLRCSPKSGHDTVSWYQQALGQGPQFIFQYYEEEERQRGNFPDRFSGHQFPNYSSELNVNALLLGDSALYLCASSLVWKNEKLFFGSGTQLSVL.

The chain couples TRBV6-6 to TRBJ1-3; no clear D. The germline V gene encodes CDR1 MNHNY and CDR2 SVGAGI (reference sequence). The CDR3 is made up of 14 amino acids. Trimming left V 6 bases short and J 1 base short, with 10 bases between. As DNA, the CDR3 is TGTGCCAGCAGCAACATGGGTTCTGGAAACACCATATATTTT. This codes for CASSNMGSGNTIYF.

The chain has TRBV15 and TRBJ2-7; D is possibly TRBD2 (5 bases). The CDR3 length is 16 residues. V was shortened by 0 bases and J by 2 bases, with 14 bases between the two germline ends. The germline V gene has CDR1 LNHNV and CDR2 YYDKDF (reference sequence). The DNA of the CDR3 is TGTGCCACCAGCAGAGATCTCGGGGTGACCCCCTACGAGCAGTACTTC. Protein sequence: CATSRDLGVTPYEQYF.

The chain is built from TRBV7-9 and TRBJ2-5; TRBD1 or TRBD2 may be the D gene (5 bases each). The CDR3 consists of 15 residues. Germline V gene sequence: CDR1 SEHNR, CDR2 FQNEAQ (reference sequence). V was pared by 5 bases and J by 3 bases, with 16 bases between. This CDR3 reads CASSARRGPKETQYF. DNA of the CDR3: TGTGCCAGCAGCGCCCGCCGGGGCCCGAAAGAGACCCAGTACTTC.

This clone was seen once. The chain couples TRBV18 to TRBJ1-3; 7 positions match TRBD1. Germline V lookup: CDR1 KGHSH, CDR2 LQKENI. The J segment lost 0 bases and the V segment lost 2 bases, leaving 7 bases of the junction unmatched. The CDR3 extends over 17 amino acids. The CDR3 sequence is CASSPAGRGVSGNTIYF. The CDR3 DNA is TGTGCCAGCTCACCAGCGGGCAGGGGGGTCTCTGGAAACACCATATATTTT.